One sample yielded the 2 T cell receptor beta chains listed below, sequenced in a study of identifying expanded T cells in peripheral blood. Libraries were prepared by immunoSEQ multiplex PCR; TCRdb keeps only in-frame clonotypes and omits some of them. The data hold about 100,000 clones, with 80% to 90% observed a single time. The material sequenced was blood. The source is a person between 18 and 75 years old in good health.

This chain joins TRBV25-1 and TRBJ1-3, with 7 bases fitting TRBD1. CDR1 is MGHDK and CDR2 is SYGVNS in the germline V gene. The CDR3 length is 15 residues. Trimming removed 4 bases from V and 4 bases from J; junction bases left unmatched: 7. The CDR3 coding sequence is TGTGCCAGCAGTGCCGTCAGGGGGTCCGGAAACACCATATATTTT. Amino acid sequence: CASSAVRGSGNTIYF.

This rearrangement joins TRBV5-4 to TRBJ1-3, with D possibly being TRBD1 (5 bases). The CDR3 totals 13 residues. Germline CDR1 and CDR2: SGHNT and YYREEE (reference sequence). V lost 2 bases and J 8 bases, leaving 11 bases between the germline ends. The CDR3 spells CASSFGRDHTIYF. CDR3 DNA: TGTGCCAGCAGCTTCGGTCGGGACCACACCATATATTTT.